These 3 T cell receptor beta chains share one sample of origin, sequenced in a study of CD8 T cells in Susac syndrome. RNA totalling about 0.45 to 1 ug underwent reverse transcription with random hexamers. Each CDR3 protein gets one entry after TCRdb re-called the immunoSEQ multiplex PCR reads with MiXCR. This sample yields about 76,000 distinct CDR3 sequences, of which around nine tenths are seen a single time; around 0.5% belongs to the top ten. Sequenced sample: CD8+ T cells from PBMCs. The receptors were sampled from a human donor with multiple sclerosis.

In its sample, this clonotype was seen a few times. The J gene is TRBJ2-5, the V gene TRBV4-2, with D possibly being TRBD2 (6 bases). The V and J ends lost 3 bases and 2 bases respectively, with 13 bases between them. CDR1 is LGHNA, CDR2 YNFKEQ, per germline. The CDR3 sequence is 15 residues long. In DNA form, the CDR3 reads TGTGCCAGCAGCCATGAGATTGGGGGGCAAGAGACCCAGTACTTC. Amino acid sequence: CASSHEIGGQETQYF.

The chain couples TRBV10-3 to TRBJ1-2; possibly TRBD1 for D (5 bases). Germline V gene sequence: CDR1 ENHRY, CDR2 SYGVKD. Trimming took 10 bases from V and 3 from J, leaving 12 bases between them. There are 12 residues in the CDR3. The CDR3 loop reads CANRDGDYGYTF. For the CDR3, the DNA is TGTGCCAATAGGGACGGTGACTATGGCTACACCTTC.

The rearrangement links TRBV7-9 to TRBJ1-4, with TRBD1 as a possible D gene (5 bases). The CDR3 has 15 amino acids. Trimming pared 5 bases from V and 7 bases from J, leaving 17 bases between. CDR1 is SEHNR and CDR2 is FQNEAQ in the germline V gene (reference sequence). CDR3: CASSPSRDPGEKLFF. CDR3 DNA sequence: TGTGCCAGCAGCCCATCTCGGGACCCTGGTGAAAAACTGTTTTTT.